The clone carrying this T cell receptor (beta chain) is a singleton in its sample. Its specificity is unknown. These data belong to a study of cytomegalovirus exposure and HLA in healthy donors. Overall study findings and caveats: It is likely that the observed cluster of highly shared sequence variants was a sequencing artifact.

Germline CDR1 reads SEHNR; CDR2 reads FQNEAQ (reference sequence). V was pared by 5 bases and J by 10 bases, with 24 bases between. The CDR3 runs to 16 residues. A multiplex PCR was run with 60 Vbeta primers and 13 Jbeta primers. The repertoire was sequenced with immunoSEQ multiplex PCR; TCRdb's copy has only in-frame clones and lacks some. The table has 200,000 to 300,000 clones, about 81% seen once. The TCR originated in a woman aged 40 to 50 in good health and CMV-seropositive. The sequenced sample was PBMCs. This rearrangement joins TRBV7-9 to TRBJ2-1; weak D call: TRBD2 (6 bases). The CDR3 is CASSPTGGTEGREQFF. The CDR3 DNA follows: TGTGCCAGCAGCCCCACGGGCGGGACTGAAGGGAGGGAGCAGTTCTTC.